This TCR beta chain was retrieved from a study of CD8 T cells in ankylosing spondylitis. With 0 bases clipped from V and 5 bases from J, the junction kept 6 bases outside the gene matches. The germline V gene encodes CDR1 DFQATT and CDR2 SNEGSKA (reference sequence). The CDR3 is 15 amino acids. With molecular barcodes, quantitative 5'-RACE was used to make the TCR beta libraries. TCRdb re-called the 5' RACE reads with MiXCR, one entry per CDR3 protein. The repertoire holds 80,000 to 90,000 distinct CDR3 sequences, with approximately 30% as singletons. About this clonotype: Its antigen remains unidentified.

Broader study findings: The clones that were linked to disease were reported to be significantly enriched in matched synovial fluid samples from ankylosing spondylitis patients. It appeared that ankylosing spondylitis blood was characterized by a TCR beta motif of under ten highly homologous variants.

The sample comprised blood, either unsorted or a sorted T cell fraction (not recorded which). This sequence originates from a male donor with ankylosing spondylitis or in good health (not recorded which). The chain uses TRBV20-1 and TRBJ2-3; 9 bases agree with TRBD2. The CDR3 loop reads CSAREGGRAEDTQYF. The CDR3 DNA follows: TGCAGTGCTAGAGAGGGCGGGAGGGCCGAAGATACGCAGTATTTT.